One and the same sample provided the 22 T cell receptor beta chains below, sequenced in a study of OX40 agonist ivuxolimab in advanced cancers. Profiled with immunoSEQ multiplex PCR; TCRdb holds only in-frame clones, not every one. The table shows tens of thousands of clones, with roughly 89% occurring only once. Material: CD4+ or CD8+ T cells sorted from blood, obtained in a trial of the OX40 agonist ivuxolimab. These receptors were obtained from an adult with an advanced solid tumor such as melanoma, head and neck, liver or kidney cancer.

This rearrangement joins TRBV2 to TRBJ1-1, with D unresolved. From germline, CDR1 is SNHLY and CDR2 FYNNEI. The CDR3 is 13 amino acids. V shed 8 bases and J shed 1 base, with 11 bases lying between them. CDR3 sequence (DNA): TGTGCCAGCGGCATTACAGAGAACACTGAAGCTTTCTTT. Its translation is CASGITENTEAFF. Full variable domain (remainder filled in from reference TRBV2 and TRBJ1-1): EPEVTQTPSHQVTQMGQEVILRCVPISNHLYFYWYRQILGQKVEFLVSFYNNEISEKSEIFDDQFSVERPDGSNFTLKIRSTKLEDSAMYFCASGITENTEAFFGQGTRLTVV.

V usage is TRBV28 and J usage is TRBJ1-1, with D tentatively TRBD1 (6 bases). The ends were cut back, 8 bases at V and 1 base at J, with 20 bases in the middle. Germline loops: CDR1 MDHEN, CDR2 SYDVKM. The length of the CDR3 is 16 residues. The CDR3 region is CASPRLGAPWNTEAFF. Here the CDR3 DNA reads TGTGCCAGCCCCAGGTTGGGGGCGCCCTGGAACACTGAAGCTTTCTTT.

The V call is TRBV30, the J call TRBJ1-1, with a possible D match to TRBD1 (6 bases). V dropped 4 bases and J dropped 1 base, with 16 bases sitting between them. From germline, CDR1 is GTSNPN and CDR2 SVGIG (reference sequence). The CDR3 runs to 15 residues. CDR3 amino acids: CAWIRLSGANTEAFF. The CDR3 DNA sequence: TGTGCCTGGATCCGCCTATCAGGGGCGAACACTGAAGCTTTCTTT.

The V gene is TRBV29-1, the J gene TRBJ1-2; the match to TRBD1 covers 9 bases. The CDR3 extends over 13 amino acids. CDR1 is SQVTM, CDR2 ANQGSEA, per germline. V gave up 7 bases and J gave up 6 bases; unmatched junction bases: 9. The CDR3 coding sequence is TGCAGCGCTAAAAGGACAGGGGAGGATGGCTACACCTTC. Translated: CSAKRTGEDGYTF.

The chain employs TRBV7-9 and TRBJ1-1; D remains unclear. V lost 5 bases and J 5 bases, leaving 9 bases between the germline ends. The CDR3 runs to 12 residues. Germline values: CDR1 SEHNR, CDR2 FQNEAQ (reference sequence). The CDR3 DNA is TGTGCCAGCAGCCCTACACGGACTGAAGCTTTCTTT. Its protein product is CASSPTRTEAFF.

This chain uses TRBV10-1 with TRBJ1-1, with TRBD1 as a possible D gene (5 bases). The CDR3 totals 13 residues. The V and J ends lost 5 bases and 11 bases respectively, with 18 bases between them. CDR1 WNHNN and CDR2 SYGVQD come from the germline V gene (reference sequence). The CDR3: CASSYRRDADAFF. CDR3 in DNA: TGCGCCAGCAGTTATAGACGGGACGCGGACGCTTTCTTT.

This sequence joins TRBV6-1 and TRBJ1-4, with D uncertain. From germline, CDR1 is MNHNS and CDR2 SASEGT. The V gene lost 7 bases and the J gene lost 0 bases, with 9 bases spanning the gap. The CDR3 sequence is 14 residues long. The CDR3 DNA is TGTGCCAGCACCGACCTCGCAACTAATGAAAAACTGTTTTTT. This gives the protein CASTDLATNEKLFF.

This sequence joins TRBV19 and TRBJ1-2; 12 nucleotides agree with TRBD1. This CDR3 region has 17 residues. The J segment lost 6 bases and the V segment lost 4 bases, leaving 12 bases of the junction unmatched. The germline gives CDR1 LNHDA, CDR2 SQIVND (reference sequence). The CDR3 here is CASSTGTGGSALDGYTF. DNA for the CDR3: TGTGCCAGTAGTACGGGGACAGGGGGCTCGGCGCTTGATGGCTACACCTTC.

The chain uses TRBV29-1 and TRBJ1-1, with D unresolved. Looked up from germline, CDR1 is SQVTM and CDR2 is ANQGSEA. Between the trimmed V and J ends, which lost 5 bases and 13 bases, there was a span of 8 bases. CDR3 length equals 8 residues. The CDR3 is CSVSGGFF. CDR3 DNA sequence: TGCAGCGTTTCGGGAGGTTTCTTT.

The chain joins TRBV2 to TRBJ2-5; D is uncertain. Germline assignment: CDR1 SNHLY and CDR2 FYNNEI. The germline V and J ends were trimmed by 2 bases and 5 bases, with 21 bases remaining between them. The CDR3 sequence is 17 residues long. This CDR3 is CASSEFLDGIILETQYF. The CDR3 DNA reads as TGTGCCAGCAGTGAATTTCTAGATGGTATCATTTTGGAGACCCAGTACTTC.

The chain has TRBV5-1 and TRBJ1-1; a possible D gene is TRBD1 (6 bases). Germline loops: CDR1 SGHRS, CDR2 YFSETQ. With 0 bases removed from V and 8 bases from J, the gap between germline ends came to 20 bases. The CDR3 totals 16 residues. The CDR3 loop reads CASSLVPGVGREEAFF. CDR3 sequence (DNA): TGCGCCAGCAGCTTGGTACCAGGGGTGGGGCGGGAGGAAGCTTTCTTT.

The chain employs TRBV7-9 and TRBJ2-1; D is perhaps TRBD2 (5 bases). The CDR3 is made up of 12 amino acids. Germline loops: CDR1 SEHNR, CDR2 FQNEAQ (reference sequence). The ends were cut back, 5 bases at V and 8 bases at J, with 10 bases in the middle. CDR3 amino acids: CASSRGSYEQFF. The CDR3 DNA reads as TGTGCCAGCAGCCGGGGTAGTTATGAGCAGTTCTTC.

This clone was recorded a few times. The chain couples TRBV28 to TRBJ2-2; possibly TRBD1 for D (5 bases). V shed 5 bases and J shed 2 bases, with 18 bases lying between them. The CDR3 totals 17 residues. CDR1 is MDHEN, CDR2 SYDVKM, per germline. CDR3 loop: CASSLPPLTGNTGELFF. CDR3 bases: TGTGCCAGCAGTCTCCCGCCGCTCACAGGAAACACCGGGGAGCTGTTTTTT.

The CDR3 is CASSPPSTEQFF. The CDR3 nucleotides are TGTGCCAGCTCACCACCTAGCACTGAGCAGTTCTTC. The chain uses TRBV18 and TRBJ2-1; D remains ambiguous. This CDR3 has 12 residues. Germline V CDR1 and CDR2: KGHSH, LQKENI. The germline V and J ends were trimmed by 0 bases and 9 bases, with 6 bases remaining between them.

The chain joins TRBV2 to TRBJ2-7; 7 nucleotides agree with TRBD1. The CDR3 is made up of 14 amino acids. Germline V gene sequence: CDR1 SNHLY, CDR2 FYNNEI. The V segment lost 4 bases and the J segment 3 bases; nucleotides outside the gene matches: 6. The CDR3 coding sequence is TGTGCCAGCAGTGTCTGGCAGGGGGACTACGAGCAGTACTTC. Translating it yields CASSVWQGDYEQYF.

This rearrangement joins TRBV10-1 to TRBJ2-3; 10 nucleotides match TRBD2. V was pared by 8 bases and J by 7 bases, with 12 bases of the junction left unmatched. This CDR3 is built from 15 residues. Germline CDR1 WNHNN, CDR2 SYGVQD (reference sequence). CDR3 amino acids: CASQKGLAGENTQYF. Written as DNA, the CDR3 is TGCGCCAGCCAAAAAGGGCTAGCGGGAGAGAATACGCAGTATTTT.

The chain employs TRBV7-9 and TRBJ1-1, with D possibly TRBD1 on 6 matching bases. V was shortened by 7 bases and J by 0 bases, with 12 bases between the two germline ends. The CDR3 sequence is 14 residues long. CDR1 and CDR2 (germline): SEHNR, FQNEAQ (reference sequence). The CDR3 reads CASTPDRMNTEAFF. CDR3 nucleotides: TGTGCCAGCACCCCCGACAGGATGAACACTGAAGCTTTCTTT.

The count of this clone is one. This chain uses TRBV10-3 with TRBJ1-1; D ambiguous. The germline V gene encodes CDR1 ENHRY and CDR2 SYGVKD. The length of the CDR3 is 17 residues. V lost 4 bases and J 5 bases, leaving 23 bases between the germline ends. CDR3 sequence (DNA): TGTGCCATCAGTGCAACTCCCCTCCAGGAGGGAGGAACTGAAGCTTTCTTT. This translates into CAISATPLQEGGTEAFF.

The rearrangement uses TRBV4-1 and TRBJ2-3, with D possibly called TRBD1 or TRBD2 (5 bases each). Germline loops: CDR1 MGHRA, CDR2 YSYEKL. Trimming removed 3 bases at V and 2 bases at J, with 30 bases between. The CDR3 totals 21 residues. The CDR3 DNA sequence: TGCGCCAGCAGCCAGAAAGCCCAGGGAGCCTGGCCCCCCTCCCCCACAGATACGCAGTATTTT. This translates into CASSQKAQGAWPPSPTDTQYF.

The gene calls are TRBV13 and TRBJ2-7, with TRBD1 matching 9 bases. The CDR3 has 15 amino acids. From germline, CDR1 is PRHDT and CDR2 FYEKMQ (reference sequence). Germline trimming cut 1 base from V and 1 base from J; bases unmatched to any gene: 2. CDR3 amino acids: CASSLAGTGSYEQYF. For the CDR3, the DNA is TGTGCCAGCAGCTTAGCGGGGACAGGGTCCTACGAGCAGTACTTC.

The rearrangement uses TRBV30 and TRBJ2-7; D not certain. Germline CDR1 GTSNPN, CDR2 SVGIG (reference sequence). The CDR3 extends over 11 amino acids. The V gene lost 3 bases and the J gene lost 2 bases, with 5 bases spanning the gap. The CDR3 protein is CAWRVTYEQYF. The CDR3 DNA follows: TGTGCCTGGAGGGTGACCTACGAGCAGTACTTC. Full variable domain (rest looked up from reference TRBV30 and TRBJ2-7): SQTIHQWPATLVQPVGSPLSLECTVEGTSNPNLYWYRQAAGRGLQLLFYSVGIGQISSEVPQNLSASRPQDRQFILSSKKLLLSDSGFYLCAWRVTYEQYFGPGTRLTVT.

The V call is TRBV30, the J call TRBJ2-4, with 7 bases aligning to TRBD1. CDR1 GTSNPN and CDR2 SVGIG come from the germline V gene (reference sequence). This CDR3 is built from 16 residues. Trimming took 1 base from V and 0 from J; bases not matched to a gene: 6. This CDR3 reads CAWSEVRGKAKNIQYF. In DNA form, the CDR3 reads TGTGCCTGGAGTGAAGTCAGGGGGAAAGCCAAAAACATTCAGTACTTC.